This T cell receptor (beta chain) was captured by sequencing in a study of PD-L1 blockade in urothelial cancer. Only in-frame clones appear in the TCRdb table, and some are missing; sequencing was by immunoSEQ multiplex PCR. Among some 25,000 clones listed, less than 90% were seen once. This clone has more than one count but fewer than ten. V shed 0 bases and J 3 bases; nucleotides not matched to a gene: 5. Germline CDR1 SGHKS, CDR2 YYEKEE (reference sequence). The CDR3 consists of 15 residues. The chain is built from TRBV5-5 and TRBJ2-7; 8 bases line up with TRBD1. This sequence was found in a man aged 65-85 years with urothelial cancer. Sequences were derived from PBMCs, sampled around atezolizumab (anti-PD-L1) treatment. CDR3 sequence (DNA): TGTGCCAGCAGCTTGGAAGGACAGGGTTTCTACGAGCAGTACTTC. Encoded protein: CASSLEGQGFYEQYF.